This T cell receptor (beta chain) was sequenced for a study of cytomegalovirus exposure and HLA in healthy donors (dated by TCRdb to between 2016 and 2019). Looking at the study overall: According to an earlier analysis of several hundred of the donors, some 170 million T cells yielded roughly 110 million unique TCR beta sequences and around 280 Gb of sequence data. An early release covering roughly 580 HLA-typed donors comprised approximately 290 gigabases of sequencing data and around 80 million unique TCR sequences. Among the roughly 400 genotyped donors, approximately 81% belonged to the genetic ancestry cluster associated with self-reported Caucasian donors. The study was designed to test whether signatures of past pathogen exposure could be identified by cataloging public T cell receptors. Using immunosequencing, the study profiled T cell repertoires from roughly 650 subjects and related those repertoires to cytomegalovirus serostatus. Along with the approximately 650-subject first cohort, a separate validation cohort of roughly 110 different subjects was used. To predict cytomegalovirus infection status, the study combined high-throughput TCR immunosequencing, statistical association of individual TCRs with disease status, and machine learning. To study patterns of TCR occurrence, a later analysis re-analyzed previously published TCR beta repertoires from around 660 donors and added high-resolution HLA genotyping. The later analysis used no new phenotypic data to find candidate immune exposures, relying instead on TCR beta sequences and their occurrence across donors. An earlier analysis of a few hundred of the donors applied high-throughput TCR beta sequencing to assess whether each TCR beta V gene segment acted as functional or pseudogenic. Donor age, sex, ethnicity and CMV serostatus were compiled alongside the repertoire data. Genome-wide SNP genotypes for about 65% of the roughly 670 donors were used in a later genetic analysis, which treated that subset as a discovery cohort. All discovery cohort repertoires had been generated using a single sequencing platform. Both class I and class II loci were covered by HLA typing, at four-digit resolution. Typing coverage varied by locus: about 629-630 donors for A, B, C, DRB1 and DQB1; some 520 for DQA1; about 570 for DPA1; around 490 for DPB1. Roughly 5 DR-DQ haplotypes were treated as single units for association and clustering because of strong linkage in the cohort. On average, roughly 240,000 unique TCR beta nucleotide sequences were sequenced per donor among a few hundred genotyped donors of the cohort, with about 19% of those sequences being non-productive. What the work shows at the level of the full study, not this receptor alone: A further reported finding was that TCR beta sequences accurately predicted the HLA-A and HLA-B alleles for most subjects in the first cohort. Strong co-occurrence of HLA alleles, especially DR and DQ, made assigning TCR associations to individual alleles difficult. The only immune exposure information available for the cohort was CMV serostatus. Several of the top co-occurrence clusters appeared to be linked to parvovirus B19, influenza, CMV and Epstein-Barr virus, according to a later analysis. The classifier was reported to diagnose cytomegalovirus status with high specificity and sensitivity in both the original and validation cohorts. In this cohort, only TCR beta chains were sequenced, and detectable features were limited by the absence of alpha or paired-chain data. In a later analysis, HLA-associated TCR beta chains were found to be more clonally expanded and to have lower generation probabilities than equally common non-associated chains. In an earlier analysis of some 540 of the donors, most TCR beta V segments appeared in productive rearrangements about 87% or about 30% of the time, broadly matching IMGT annotations. According to the authors, the approach could potentially be generalized to other disease states and immunological phenotypes. V-gene and J-gene trimming of TCR beta chains was associated with a missense DCLRE1C variant in a later genetic analysis, and the association was replicated in an independent cohort. Three of the identified cytomegalovirus-associated TCR beta chains were confirmed in vitro to be specific for cytomegalovirus antigens. Presence/absence analyses assumed roughly uniform sequencing depth across donors, an assumption that may not hold. A later analysis associated 15,000 to 20,000 TCR beta sequences with specific HLA alleles at a false discovery rate of 0.05. In a later analysis, the rate of TCR association differed among HLA loci, with DRB1 alleles having the most associated TCRs and HLA-C alleles having the fewest. Because some donors lacked HLA typing at each locus, the association tests relied only on the typed subset. A group of highly shared sequence variants was considered likely to be a technical artifact of the sequencing pipeline. Most CMV-associated TCR beta chains appeared to be HLA-restricted in a later analysis, and the HLA associations seemed to be driven largely by CMV exposure. In a later genetic analysis, fewer N-insertions in productive TCRs were reported among donors in an Asian-associated ancestry cluster than the approximately 710-donor mean. Most TCR sequences were observed very rarely across donors, whereas some public TCRs were present in many individuals. The 87-base-pair reads could not distinguish some IMGT-functional V segments, including TRBV6-2 and TRBV6-3, so those segments were excluded. The study listed approximately 150 TCR beta chains as associated with cytomegalovirus. Because counts were too low, 15 to 20 rarely observed V segments, including chromosome 9 orphons, were excluded from the earlier analysis of some 540 of the donors. Linkage disequilibrium might explain the correlated functional status among segregating V segments, but an unknown experimental factor could not be excluded.

The library was made by the immunoSEQ multiplex PCR assay. A mixture of 60 forward primers for TCR Vbeta segments and 13 reverse primers for TCR Jbeta segments was used in the multiplex PCR. The CDR3 region of rearranged TCR beta genes was amplified from genomic DNA by a multiplex PCR assay. On the Illumina HiSeq System, the amplified TCR beta libraries were sequenced as 87-base-pair reads. Under the source paper's analysis protocol: A later analysis counted about 80 million unique TCR beta chains across the 640 or so repertoires, and 9 million to 14 million of these chains were shared by at least two donors. Raw reads were error-corrected and collapsed into unique sequences by a nearest-neighbor algorithm in which closely related sequences were merged to remove PCR and sequencing errors. To assign V, D and J gene segments, CDR3 sequences were aligned to IMGT reference sequences. For a sequence to be retained, a match of at least six nucleotides was required to both a V gene segment and a J gene segment. A rearrangement was called productive if the CDR3 had no stop codons and remained in frame with V and J, and every other rearrangement was called non-productive. CDR3 was defined according to IMGT convention as the region running from the second conserved V-encoded cysteine to the conserved J-encoded phenylalanine. Sequences without an unambiguous match to a single V gene segment were excluded from the earlier analysis of several hundred of the donors. In an earlier analysis of 587 of the donors, a V segment was called functional when productive rearrangements were above 56.7%, and segregating when the standard deviation between donors exceeded 5%. A statistical classification framework was developed to diagnose cytomegalovirus status using the catalog of TCR beta chain sequences. In a later analysis, V and J genes were assigned by comparing TCR nucleotide sequences against IMGT/GENE-DB human TR gene sequences. The TCRdist pipeline was used in a later analysis to assign CDR3 sequences and most-parsimonious VDJ recombination scenarios. In a later analysis, every TCR beta chain was defined by the combination of its CDR3 amino acid sequence and its V-gene family, and reads without a unique V-gene family were dropped. As a way to deal with suspected cross-contamination and a sequencing artifact, a later analysis dropped 450 to 600 nucleotide sequences that were highly shared and had low generation probability. For each public chain, a later analysis derived a clonal expansion index from normalized ranks of inferred template counts within each repertoire. Generation probabilities in a later analysis came from a VDJ recombination model fitted to out-of-frame rearrangements, and those results were checked against IGoR. In a later analysis, hypergeometric tests were used to score TCR-TCR, TCR-HLA and TCR-CMV co-occurrence, with a repertoire-size bias correction applied to TCR pairs. In a later analysis, false discovery rates were estimated by permuting HLA or CMV assignments 20 times. A later analysis grouped co-occurring TCRs with DBSCAN, adding TCRdist sequence similarity when clustering within HLA-allele-positive subsets. Repertoires with fewer than 30,000 or more than 120,000 public chains, plus five repertoires with anomalous nucleotide sharing, were excluded from co-occurrence clustering. This is the immuneACCESS table as TCRdb keeps it, with only in-frame sequences that have V and J called. A part of the clones is gone; compared with another copy, unresolved V genes explain less than half, and the rest is unexplained. V, J and clone size derive from that table, while D and trimming were established from the DNA sequence. This sample is represented by some 150,000 clones; around three fifths of them were singletons. 3% of the sample rests with the top ten.

Based on the germline V gene (reference sequence), the CDR1 and CDR2 sequences are SEHNR and FQNEAQ. Including cysteine and phenylalanine, the CDR3 has 16 amino acids. Only the CDR3 region is kept as DNA, spanning 48 bases read in frame from base 1. V loses 3 bases of germline sequence and J loses 3 bases, and the interval between the two ends is 18 bases. Points on this clone: Its antigen remains undetermined. Nothing much larger sits one base from this clone, and base qualities are not available.

The cohort consisted of 670 or so healthy bone marrow donors. At the time of sampling, all cohort members were nominally healthy, though unrecorded immune exposures were likely present. The donor was CMV seropositive and belonged to the group of about 290 seropositive cohort members. Each donor provided a peripheral blood sample, and peripheral blood mononuclear cells were used for TCR beta sequencing. The Qiagen DNeasy Blood Extraction Kit was used to extract genomic DNA from the blood cell samples. The V and J segments used are TRBV7-9 and TRBJ2-7; TRBD2 could be the D gene, as 7 bases match. The sequenced sample consisted of PBMCs. This receptor was obtained from a woman under 40 in good health and CMV-seropositive. The encoded CDR3 is CASSFGGLAESYEQYF. The DNA sequence follows: TGTGCCAGCAGCTTCGGGGGGCTAGCCGAGAGCTACGAGCAGTACTTC.